This T cell receptor beta chain was recovered during a study of neurological immune-mediated disorders. This clonotype was observed at least ten times. TCRdb reprocessed the 5' RACE reads via MiXCR and lists one record per CDR3 protein. The sample has tens of thousands of distinct CDR3 sequences, 10% seen once. The sequence was collected from a woman aged 40 to 55 with HTLV-1-associated myelopathy (HAM/TSP). The sequenced sample was PBMCs.

Here the CDR3 reads CASSPGAQFEAFF. The CDR3, as DNA: TGCGCCAGCAGCCCGGGGGCACAGTTTGAAGCTTTCTTT. The chain carries TRBV5-1 and TRBJ1-1, with D possibly matching TRBD1 (6 bases). CDR3 size: 13 residues. With 4 bases removed from V and 7 bases from J, the gap between germline ends came to 14 bases. The germline V gene has CDR1 SGHRS and CDR2 YFSETQ.